This entry lists 7 T cell receptor beta chains sequenced from one sample in a study of blood T cell repertoires in COVID-19. Generated by immunoSEQ multiplex PCR, the TCRdb table keeps only in-frame clones and is missing some. The table has roughly 43,000 clones, around 89% seen once. The sample consisted of peripheral blood. Receptors were obtained from a man in his 70s with active COVID-19.

The gene calls are TRBV5-1 and TRBJ2-3; D remains ambiguous. Per the germline V gene, CDR1 is SGHRS and CDR2 is YFSETQ. V lost 0 bases and J 4 bases, leaving 6 bases between the germline ends. This CDR3 spans 13 amino acids. In DNA form, the CDR3 reads TGCGCCAGCAGCTTGGGAGCGCCAGATACGCAGTATTTT. Amino acid sequence: CASSLGAPDTQYF.

V gene TRBV5-8 combines with J gene TRBJ2-6, with D tentatively TRBD1 (5 bases). Germline-derived CDR1 and CDR2 are SGHTS and YDEGEE. The V end lost 4 bases, the J end lost 0 bases, and 20 bases lay between the germline ends. The CDR3 extends over 19 amino acids. The CDR3 sequence: CASSAEGQSLLSGANVLTF. CDR3 bases: TGTGCCAGCAGCGCTGAAGGACAATCCCTTCTCTCTGGGGCCAACGTCCTGACTTTC.

This clone appeared a single time. The rearrangement uses TRBV6-2 or TRBV6-3 and TRBJ2-5; 14 bases fit TRBD2. The germline gives CDR1 MNHEY, CDR2 SVGEGT. This CDR3 has 18 residues. V shed 4 bases, J shed 3 bases, and the junction held 10 bases outside the gene matches. DNA for the CDR3: TGTGCCAGCAGTTCCTACAGGACTAGCGGGGGGCGGAAAGAGACCCAGTACTTC. Translation gives CASSSYRTSGGRKETQYF.

The chain couples TRBV4-3 to TRBJ1-2, with 11 nucleotides matching TRBD1. J gave up 4 bases and V 4 bases, and 11 bases lay outside the gene matches. Germline V lookup: CDR1 LGHNA, CDR2 YSLEER. CDR3 length: 17 amino acids. In nucleotides, the CDR3 is TGCGCCAGCAGCCCTGGGACAGGGGGAGGCCTCTCCTATGGCTACACCTTC. Its protein product is CASSPGTGGGLSYGYTF.

The chain combines TRBV19 with TRBJ2-2; a possible D gene is TRBD2 (7 bases). CDR1 is LNHDA, CDR2 SQIVND, per germline (reference sequence). The CDR3 is 14 residues long. V was trimmed by 4 bases and J by 7 bases, leaving 13 bases between them. For the CDR3, the DNA is TGTGCCAGTAGTAACTCGGGGGGCGGCGGGGAGCTGTTTTTT. This codes for CASSNSGGGGELFF.

In DNA, the CDR3 is TGTGCCAGCAGCGGGGGAGGGGCCGATAGCAATCAGCCCCAGCATTTT. Amino acids: CASSGGGADSNQPQHF. The V gene is TRBV9, the J gene TRBJ1-5, with TRBD1 as a possible D gene (5 bases). The germline V gene has CDR1 SGDLS and CDR2 YYNGEE. Trimming shortened V by 3 bases and J by 0 bases, and 13 bases separated the two germline ends. The CDR3 covers 16 residues. Supplemented by reference TRBV9 and TRBJ1-5, the full variable domain reads DSGVTQTPKHLITATGQRVTLRCSPRSGDLSVYWYQQSLDQGLQFLIQYYNGEERAKGNILERFSAQQFPDLHSELNLSSLELGDSALYFCASSGGGADSNQPQHFGDGTRLSIL.

This clone was observed once. This chain links TRBV9 with TRBJ2-7; 7 bases line up with TRBD1. From germline, CDR1 is SGDLS and CDR2 YYNGEE. V shed 0 bases and J 3 bases; nucleotides not matched to a gene: 9. The length of the CDR3 is 16 residues. CDR3: CASSVATRGRYYEQYF. CDR3 coding DNA: TGTGCCAGCAGCGTAGCTACGAGGGGGCGGTACTACGAGCAGTACTTC. The variable domain in full, completed from reference TRBV9 and TRBJ2-7, reads DSGVTQTPKHLITATGQRVTLRCSPRSGDLSVYWYQQSLDQGLQFLIQYYNGEERAKGNILERFSAQQFPDLHSELNLSSLELGDSALYFCASSVATRGRYYEQYFGPGTRLTVT.